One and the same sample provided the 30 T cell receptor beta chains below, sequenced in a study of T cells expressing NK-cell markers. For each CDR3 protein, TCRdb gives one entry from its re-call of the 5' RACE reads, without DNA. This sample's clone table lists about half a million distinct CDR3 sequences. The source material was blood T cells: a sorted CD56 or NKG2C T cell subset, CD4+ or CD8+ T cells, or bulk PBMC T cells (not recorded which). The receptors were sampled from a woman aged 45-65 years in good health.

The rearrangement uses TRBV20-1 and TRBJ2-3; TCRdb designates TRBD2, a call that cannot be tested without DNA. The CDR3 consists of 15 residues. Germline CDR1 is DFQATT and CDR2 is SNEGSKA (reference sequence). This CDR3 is CSATRAGGTTDTQYF.

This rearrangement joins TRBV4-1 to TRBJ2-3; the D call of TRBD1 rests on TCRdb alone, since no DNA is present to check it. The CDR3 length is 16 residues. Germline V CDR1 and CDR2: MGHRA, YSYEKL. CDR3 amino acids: CASSQVGSLSTDTQYF.

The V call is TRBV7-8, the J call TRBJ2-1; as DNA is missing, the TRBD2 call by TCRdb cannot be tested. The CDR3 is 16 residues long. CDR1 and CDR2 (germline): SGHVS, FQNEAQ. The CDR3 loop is CASSLLVAGGIHEQFF.

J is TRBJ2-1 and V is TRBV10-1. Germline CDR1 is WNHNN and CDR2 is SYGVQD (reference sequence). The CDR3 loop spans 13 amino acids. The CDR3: CASSDGSRNEQFF.

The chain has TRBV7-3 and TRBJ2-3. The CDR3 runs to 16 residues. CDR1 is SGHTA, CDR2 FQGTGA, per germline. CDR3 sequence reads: CASSLAGGSSTDTQYF.

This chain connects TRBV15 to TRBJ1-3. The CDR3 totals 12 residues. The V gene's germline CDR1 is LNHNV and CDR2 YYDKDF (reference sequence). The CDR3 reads CATSEAGNTIYF.

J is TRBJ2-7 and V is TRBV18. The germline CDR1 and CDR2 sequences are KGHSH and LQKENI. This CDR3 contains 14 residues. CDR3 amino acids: CASSPIAATYEQYF.

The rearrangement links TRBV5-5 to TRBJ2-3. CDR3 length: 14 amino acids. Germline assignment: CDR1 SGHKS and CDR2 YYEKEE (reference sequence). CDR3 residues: CASSLDAWLDTQYF. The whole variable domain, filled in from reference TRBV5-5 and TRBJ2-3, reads DAGVTQSPTHLIKTRGQQVTLRCSPISGHKSVSWYQQVLGQGPQFIFQYYEKEERGRGNFPDRFSARQFPNYSSELNVNALLLGDSALYLCASSLDAWLDTQYFGPGTRLTVL.

The CDR3 sequence is CASIAPGSLTEAFF. The chain carries TRBV25-1 and TRBJ1-1; TCRdb's assignment of TRBD1 cannot be checked, as there is no DNA. Germline V lookup: CDR1 MGHDK, CDR2 SYGVNS. The CDR3 consists of 14 residues.

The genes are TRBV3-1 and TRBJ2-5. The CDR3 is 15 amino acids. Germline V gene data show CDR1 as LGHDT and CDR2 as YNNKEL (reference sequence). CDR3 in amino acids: CASSSGEGNQETQYF.

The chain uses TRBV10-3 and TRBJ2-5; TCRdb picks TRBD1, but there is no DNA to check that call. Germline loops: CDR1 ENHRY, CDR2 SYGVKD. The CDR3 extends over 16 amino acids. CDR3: CAISEGTGGAGETQYF.

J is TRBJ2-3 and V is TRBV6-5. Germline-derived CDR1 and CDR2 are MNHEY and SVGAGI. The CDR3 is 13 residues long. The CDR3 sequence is CASIPTAADTQYF.

CDR3 in amino acids: CASSPGGWIVNTEAFF. The genes are TRBV5-6 and TRBJ1-1. The CDR3 spans 16 residues. Germline CDR1 and CDR2: SGHDT and YYEEEE.

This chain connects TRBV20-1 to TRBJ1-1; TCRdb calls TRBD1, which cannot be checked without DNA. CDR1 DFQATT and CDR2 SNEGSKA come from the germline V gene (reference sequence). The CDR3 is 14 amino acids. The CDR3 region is CSAPPGQHNTEAFF.

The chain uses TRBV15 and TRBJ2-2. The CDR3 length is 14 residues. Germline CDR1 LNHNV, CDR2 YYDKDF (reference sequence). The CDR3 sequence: CATSLERNTGELFF.

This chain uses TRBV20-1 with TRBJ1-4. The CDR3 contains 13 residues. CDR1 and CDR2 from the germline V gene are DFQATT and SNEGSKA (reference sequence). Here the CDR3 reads CSARRATNEKLFF.

The CDR3: CSVERWEERDTQYF. V gene TRBV29-1 combines with J gene TRBJ2-3; TCRdb selects TRBD2, and the lack of DNA leaves this call unchecked. CDR1 is SQVTM, CDR2 ANQGSEA, per germline. The CDR3 runs to 14 residues.

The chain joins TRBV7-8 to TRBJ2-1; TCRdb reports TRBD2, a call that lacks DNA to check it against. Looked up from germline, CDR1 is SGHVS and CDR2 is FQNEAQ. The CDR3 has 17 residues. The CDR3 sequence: CASSVPRGPSSYNEQFF. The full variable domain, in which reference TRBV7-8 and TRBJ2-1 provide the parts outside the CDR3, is GAGVSQSPRYKVAKRGQDVALRCDPISGHVSLFWYQQALGQGPEFLTYFQNEAQLDKSGLPSDRFFAERPEGSVSTLKIQRTQQEDSAVYLCASSVPRGPSSYNEQFFGPGTRLTVL.

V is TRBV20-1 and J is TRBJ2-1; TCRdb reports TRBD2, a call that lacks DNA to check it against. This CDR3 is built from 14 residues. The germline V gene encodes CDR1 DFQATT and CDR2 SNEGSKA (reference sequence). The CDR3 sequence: CSAPVMAGGNEQFF.

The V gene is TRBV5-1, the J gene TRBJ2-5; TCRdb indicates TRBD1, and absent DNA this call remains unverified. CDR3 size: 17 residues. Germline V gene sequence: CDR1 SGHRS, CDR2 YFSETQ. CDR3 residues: CASLLGPGRAGEETQYF.

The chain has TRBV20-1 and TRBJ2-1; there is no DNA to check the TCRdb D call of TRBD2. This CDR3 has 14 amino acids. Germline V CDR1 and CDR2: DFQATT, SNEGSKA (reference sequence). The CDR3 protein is CSASTSGISAEQFF.

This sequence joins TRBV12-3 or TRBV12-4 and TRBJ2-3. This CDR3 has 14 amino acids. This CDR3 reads CASTFGASTDTQYF.

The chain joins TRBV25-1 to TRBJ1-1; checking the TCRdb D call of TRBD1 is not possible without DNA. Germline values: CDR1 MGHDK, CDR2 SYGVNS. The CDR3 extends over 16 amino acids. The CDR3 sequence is CASSEGGQPLNTEAFF.

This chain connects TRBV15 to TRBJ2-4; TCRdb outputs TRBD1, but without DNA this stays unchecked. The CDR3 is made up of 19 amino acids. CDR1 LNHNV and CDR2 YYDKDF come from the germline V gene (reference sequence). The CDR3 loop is CATSRPRGQGGVAKNIQYF.

CDR3 protein: CASSPPGLAGGSNEQFF. The chain is built from TRBV5-6 and TRBJ2-1; TCRdb designates TRBD2, a call that cannot be tested without DNA. CDR1 is SGHDT, CDR2 YYEEEE, per germline. The CDR3 has 17 residues.

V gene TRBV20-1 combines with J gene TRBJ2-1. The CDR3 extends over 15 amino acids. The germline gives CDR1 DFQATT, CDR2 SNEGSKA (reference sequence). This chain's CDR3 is CSASWELTSYNEQFF.

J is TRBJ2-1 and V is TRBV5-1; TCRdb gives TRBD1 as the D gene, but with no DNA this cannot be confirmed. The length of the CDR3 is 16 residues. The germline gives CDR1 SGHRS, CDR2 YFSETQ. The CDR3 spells CASSWWAGVSYNEQFF. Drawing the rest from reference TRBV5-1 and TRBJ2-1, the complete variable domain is KAGVTQTPRYLIKTRGQQVTLSCSPISGHRSVSWYQQTPGQGLQFLFEYFSETQRNKGNFPGRFSGRQFSNSRSEMNVSTLELGDSALYLCASSWWAGVSYNEQFFGPGTRLTVL.

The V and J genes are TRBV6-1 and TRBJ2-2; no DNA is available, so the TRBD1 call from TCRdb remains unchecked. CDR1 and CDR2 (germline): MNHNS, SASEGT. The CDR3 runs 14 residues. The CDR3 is CASSDLDRTGELFF.

CDR3 sequence reads: CSASPSSYNSPLHF. The chain carries TRBV20-1 and TRBJ1-6. CDR3 length equals 14 residues. The germline V gene has CDR1 DFQATT and CDR2 SNEGSKA (reference sequence).

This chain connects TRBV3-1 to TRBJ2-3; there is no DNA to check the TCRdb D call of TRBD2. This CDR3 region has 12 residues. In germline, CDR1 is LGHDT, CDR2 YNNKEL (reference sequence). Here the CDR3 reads CASSEGRTSVYF.